Sequencing of this T cell receptor beta chain was carried out in a study of cytomegalovirus exposure and HLA in healthy donors. Points from the study as a whole: Beyond CMV serostatus, there was no information to go on about immune exposure. A missense variant in DCLRE1C was later tied to TCR beta V- and J-gene trimming. Exclusion as indistinguishable affected some V segments, including TRBV6-2 and TRBV6-3.

This CDR3 has 16 amino acids. The V segment lost 1 base and the J segment 0 bases; nucleotides outside the gene matches: 3. Germline CDR1 and CDR2: MNHEY and SMNVEV (reference sequence). The table lists this clone with a few counts. What it binds is unknown. Amplification used 60 Vbeta primers and 13 Jbeta primers. The assay was immunoSEQ multiplex PCR, and TCRdb's table has in-frame clones only and misses some. The profile shows about 190,000 clones, about 70% of them singletons. The source material was PBMCs. The chain couples TRBV27 to TRBJ2-3; 8 bases are a match to TRBD2. The receptor's source is a young woman in good health and CMV-seronegative. In DNA, the CDR3 is TGTGCCAGCAGTTTATTGAGCGGGGGTAGCACAGATACGCAGTATTTT. Residues: CASSLLSGGSTDTQYF.